The 2 T cell receptor beta chains presented below share a single source sample, sequenced in a study of TIL therapy for anti-PD-1-resistant metastatic lung cancer. This was the immunoSEQ v3 assay. Generated by immunoSEQ multiplex PCR, the TCRdb table keeps only in-frame clones and is missing some. The sample includes just under 60,000 clones, 73% seen only once; the top ten take 1.5% to 2%. As for time point: pre-treatment sample, taken before nivolumab and TIL therapy. The sequenced sample was blood, obtained at baseline. The source is a person aged 25-85 years with non-small cell lung cancer.

This chain links TRBV10-3 with TRBJ1-4; 10 bases align to TRBD1. The V gene end was trimmed by 11 bases and the J gene end by 7 bases; junction bases not matched to a gene: 13. The germline gives CDR1 ENHRY, CDR2 SYGVKD. CDR3 length equals 15 residues. CDR3 residues: CAGETGGGLGEKLFF. CDR3 DNA sequence: TGTGCCGGCGAGACAGGGGGCGGTTTGGGTGAAAAACTGTTTTTT.

J is TRBJ2-7 and V is TRBV25-1; D not certain. V was clipped by 2 bases and J by 1 base, with 3 bases between them. CDR3 length: 12 amino acids. CDR1 is MGHDK and CDR2 is SYGVNS in the germline V gene. The CDR3 loop is CASSEHSYEQYF. CDR3 DNA sequence: TGTGCCAGCAGTGAACATTCCTACGAGCAGTACTTC.